This T cell receptor beta chain was found in a study of OX40 agonist ivuxolimab in advanced cancers. V was trimmed by 1 base and J by 6 bases, leaving 14 bases between them. The CDR3 is 15 amino acids. Germline V gives CDR1 SGDLS, CDR2 YYNGEE. Only in-frame clones appear in the TCRdb table, and some are missing; sequencing was by immunoSEQ multiplex PCR. The sample lists 57,000 or so clones, roughly 82% occurring once. The sequence was collected from an adult with an advanced solid tumor such as melanoma, head and neck, liver or kidney cancer. The sequencing here drew on CD4+ or CD8+ T cells sorted from blood, taken in a trial of the OX40 agonist ivuxolimab. The chain joins TRBV9 to TRBJ2-1; either TRBD1 or TRBD2 may supply D (5 bases each). The chain's CDR3 is CASSVMGVGGNEQFF. The CDR3 bases are TGTGCCAGCAGCGTAATGGGGGTTGGAGGCAATGAGCAGTTCTTC.